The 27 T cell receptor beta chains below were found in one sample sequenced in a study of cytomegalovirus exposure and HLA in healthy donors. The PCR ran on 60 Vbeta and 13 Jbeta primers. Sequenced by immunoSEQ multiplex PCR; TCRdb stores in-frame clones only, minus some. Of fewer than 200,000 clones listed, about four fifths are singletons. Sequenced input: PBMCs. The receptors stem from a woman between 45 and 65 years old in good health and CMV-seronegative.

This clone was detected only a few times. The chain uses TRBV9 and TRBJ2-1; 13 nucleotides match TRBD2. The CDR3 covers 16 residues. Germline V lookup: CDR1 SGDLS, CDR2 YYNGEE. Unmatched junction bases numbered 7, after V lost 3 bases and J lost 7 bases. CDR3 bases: TGTGCCAGCAGCGGGCCGGGACTAGCGGGGAGAAATGAGCAGTTCTTC. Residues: CASSGPGLAGRNEQFF.

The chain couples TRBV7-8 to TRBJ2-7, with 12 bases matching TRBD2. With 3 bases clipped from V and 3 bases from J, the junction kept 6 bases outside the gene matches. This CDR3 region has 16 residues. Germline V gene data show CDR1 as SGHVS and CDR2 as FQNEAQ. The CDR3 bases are TGTGCCAGCAGCTTCCGCCTAGCGGGGGGGAGCTACGAGCAGTACTTC. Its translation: CASSFRLAGGSYEQYF.

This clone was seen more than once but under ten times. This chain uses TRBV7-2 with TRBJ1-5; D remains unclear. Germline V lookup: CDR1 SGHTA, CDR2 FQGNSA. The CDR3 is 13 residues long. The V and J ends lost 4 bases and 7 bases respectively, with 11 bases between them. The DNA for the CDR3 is TGTGCCAGCAGCTGGGAGGGTACCCAGCCCCAGCATTTT. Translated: CASSWEGTQPQHF.

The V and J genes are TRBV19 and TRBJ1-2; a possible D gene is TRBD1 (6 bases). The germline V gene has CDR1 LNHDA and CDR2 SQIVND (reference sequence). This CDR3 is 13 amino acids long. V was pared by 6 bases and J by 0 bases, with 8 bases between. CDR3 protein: CASRGTSNYGYTF. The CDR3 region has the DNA TGTGCCAGTAGGGGGACATCTAACTATGGCTACACCTTC.

The CDR3 spells CASSEWGRQDPREQYF. In DNA, the CDR3 is TGTGCCAGCAGTGAATGGGGCCGGCAGGACCCTAGAGAGCAGTACTTC. The chain couples TRBV2 to TRBJ2-7; a possible D gene is TRBD1 (5 bases). V lost 2 bases to trimming and J lost 7 bases, with 21 bases between them. Germline CDR1 and CDR2: SNHLY and FYNNEI. The CDR3 covers 16 residues.

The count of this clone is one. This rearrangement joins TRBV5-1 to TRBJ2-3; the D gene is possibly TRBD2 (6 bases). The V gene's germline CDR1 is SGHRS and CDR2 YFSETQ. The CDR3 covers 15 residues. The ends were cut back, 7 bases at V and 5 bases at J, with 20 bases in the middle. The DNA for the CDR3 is TGCGCCAGCGCCTTAACTGGGGAGGAAGGAGATACGCAGTATTTT. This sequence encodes CASALTGEEGDTQYF.

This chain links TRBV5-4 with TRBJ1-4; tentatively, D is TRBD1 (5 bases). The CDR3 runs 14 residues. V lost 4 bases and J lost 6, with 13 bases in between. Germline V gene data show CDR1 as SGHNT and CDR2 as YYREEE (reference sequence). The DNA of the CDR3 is TGTGCCAGCAGCGCTTGGGGCCCTTATGAAAAACTGTTTTTT. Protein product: CASSAWGPYEKLFF.

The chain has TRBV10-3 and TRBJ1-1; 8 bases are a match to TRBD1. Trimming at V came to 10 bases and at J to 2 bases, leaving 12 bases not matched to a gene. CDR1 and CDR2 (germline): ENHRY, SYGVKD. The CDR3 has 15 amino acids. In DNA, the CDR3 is TGTGCCACCCGGGGGGTGGACAGGGTCAACACTGAAGCTTTCTTT. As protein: CATRGVDRVNTEAFF.

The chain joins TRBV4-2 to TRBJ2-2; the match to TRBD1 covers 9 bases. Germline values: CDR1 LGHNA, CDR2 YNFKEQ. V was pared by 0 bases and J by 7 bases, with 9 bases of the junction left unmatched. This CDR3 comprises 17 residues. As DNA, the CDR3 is TGTGCCAGCAGCCAAGATGCGGGACAGGGTTACGTCGGGGAGCTGTTTTTT. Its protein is CASSQDAGQGYVGELFF.

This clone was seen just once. The CDR3 is CSVGHRDEQYF. The CDR3 DNA follows: TGCAGCGTAGGACATAGGGACGAGCAGTACTTC. The V gene is TRBV29-1, the J gene TRBJ2-7; D might be TRBD1 (5 bases). This CDR3 has 11 amino acids. The V end lost 6 bases, the J end lost 5 bases, and 11 bases lay between the germline ends. Germline V lookup: CDR1 SQVTM, CDR2 ANQGSEA.

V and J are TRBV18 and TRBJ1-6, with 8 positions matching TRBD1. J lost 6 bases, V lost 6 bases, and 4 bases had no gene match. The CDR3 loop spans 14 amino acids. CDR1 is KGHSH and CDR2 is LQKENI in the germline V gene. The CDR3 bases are TGTGCCAGCTCTTCAGACAGGGGTAATTCACCCCTCCACTTT. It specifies CASSSDRGNSPLHF.

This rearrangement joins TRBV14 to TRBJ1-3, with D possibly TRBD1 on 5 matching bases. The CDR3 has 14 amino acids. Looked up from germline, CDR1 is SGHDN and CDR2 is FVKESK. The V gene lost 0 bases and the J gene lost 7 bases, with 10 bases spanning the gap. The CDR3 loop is CASSQDRVYNTIYF. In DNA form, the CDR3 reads TGTGCCAGCAGCCAAGACAGGGTCTACAACACCATATATTTT.

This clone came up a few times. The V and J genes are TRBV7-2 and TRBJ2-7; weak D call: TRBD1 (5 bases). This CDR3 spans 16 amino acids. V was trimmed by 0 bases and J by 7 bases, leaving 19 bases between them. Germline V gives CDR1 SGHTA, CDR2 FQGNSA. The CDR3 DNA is TGTGCCAGCAGCTTAGCAGGACATACCATTCTACGAGAGCAGTACTTC. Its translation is CASSLAGHTILREQYF. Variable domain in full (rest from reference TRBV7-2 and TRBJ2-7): GAGVSQSPSNKVTEKGKDVELRCDPISGHTALYWYRQSLGQGLEFLIYFQGNSAPDKSGLPSDRFSAERTGGSVSTLTIQRTQQEDSAVYLCASSLAGHTILREQYFGPGTRLTVT.

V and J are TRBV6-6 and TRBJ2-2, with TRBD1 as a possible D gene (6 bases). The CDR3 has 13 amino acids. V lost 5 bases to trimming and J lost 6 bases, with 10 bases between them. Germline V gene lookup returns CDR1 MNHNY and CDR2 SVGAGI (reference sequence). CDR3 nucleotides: TGTGCCAGCAGTCACAGGGATTCCGGGGAGCTGTTTTTT. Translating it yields CASSHRDSGELFF.

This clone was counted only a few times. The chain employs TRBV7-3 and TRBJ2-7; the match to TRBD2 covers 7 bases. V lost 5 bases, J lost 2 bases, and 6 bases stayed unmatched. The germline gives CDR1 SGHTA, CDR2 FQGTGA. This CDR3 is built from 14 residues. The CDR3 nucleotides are TGTGCCAGCAGCCCCGGCAGCGGGACCTACGAGCAGTACTTC. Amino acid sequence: CASSPGSGTYEQYF.

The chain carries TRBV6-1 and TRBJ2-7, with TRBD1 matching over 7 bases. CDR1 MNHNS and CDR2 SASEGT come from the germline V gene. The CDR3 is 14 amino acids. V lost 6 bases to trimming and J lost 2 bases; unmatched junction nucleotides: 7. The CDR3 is CASRTTGQTYEQYF. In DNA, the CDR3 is TGTGCCAGCAGGACCACGGGACAGACCTACGAGCAGTACTTC.

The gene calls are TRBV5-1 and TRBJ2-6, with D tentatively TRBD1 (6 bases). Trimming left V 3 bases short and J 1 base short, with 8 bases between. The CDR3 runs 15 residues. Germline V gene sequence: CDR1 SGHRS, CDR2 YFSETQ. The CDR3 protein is CASSSDRSGANVLTF. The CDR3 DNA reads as TGCGCCAGCAGCTCAGACAGGTCTGGGGCCAACGTCCTGACTTTC.

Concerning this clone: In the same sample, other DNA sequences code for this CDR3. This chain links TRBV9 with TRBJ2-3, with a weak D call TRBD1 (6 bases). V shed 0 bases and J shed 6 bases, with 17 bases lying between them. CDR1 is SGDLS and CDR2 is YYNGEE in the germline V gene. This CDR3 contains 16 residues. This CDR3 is CASSVGGGPGADTQYF. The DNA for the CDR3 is TGTGCCAGCAGCGTAGGTGGCGGACCAGGGGCGGATACGCAGTATTTT.

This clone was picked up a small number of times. The CDR3 region is CASTQGYTGELFF. The CDR3 DNA is TGCGCCAGCACTCAGGGTTACACCGGGGAGCTGTTTTTT. The rearrangement joins TRBV5-1 to TRBJ2-2, with D possibly TRBD1 on 5 matching bases. The CDR3 has 13 residues. CDR1 is SGHRS and CDR2 is YFSETQ in the germline V gene. V lost 6 bases and J lost 3, with 9 bases in between. The variable domain in full, with the rest retrieved from reference TRBV5-1 and TRBJ2-2, is KAGVTQTPRYLIKTRGQQVTLSCSPISGHRSVSWYQQTPGQGLQFLFEYFSETQRNKGNFPGRFSGRQFSNSRSEMNVSTLELGDSALYLCASTQGYTGELFFGEGSRLTVL.

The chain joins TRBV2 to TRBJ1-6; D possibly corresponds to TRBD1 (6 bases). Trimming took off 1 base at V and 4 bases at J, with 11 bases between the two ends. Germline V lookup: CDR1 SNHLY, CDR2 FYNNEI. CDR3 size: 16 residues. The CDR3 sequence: CASSEGGTPYNSPLHF. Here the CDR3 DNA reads TGTGCCAGCAGTGAAGGGGGGACACCTTATAATTCACCCCTCCACTTT.

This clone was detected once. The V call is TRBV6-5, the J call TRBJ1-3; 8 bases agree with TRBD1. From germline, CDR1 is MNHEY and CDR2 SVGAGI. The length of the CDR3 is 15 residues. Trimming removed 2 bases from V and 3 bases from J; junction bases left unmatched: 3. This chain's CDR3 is CASSYTDRVGNTIYF. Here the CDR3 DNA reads TGTGCCAGCAGTTACACGGACAGGGTTGGAAACACCATATATTTT.

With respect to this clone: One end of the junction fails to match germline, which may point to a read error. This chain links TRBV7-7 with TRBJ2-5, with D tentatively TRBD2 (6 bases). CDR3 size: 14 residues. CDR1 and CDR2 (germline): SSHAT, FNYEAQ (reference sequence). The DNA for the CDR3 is TGTGCTAGCAGCCGTACTAGCTACCAAGAGACCCAGTACTTC. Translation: CASSRTSYQETQYF. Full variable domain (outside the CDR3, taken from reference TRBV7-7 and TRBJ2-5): GAGVSQSPRYKVTKRGQDVTLRCDPISSHATLYWYQQALGQGPEFLTYFNYEAQPDKSGLPSDRFSAERPEGSISTLTIQRTEQRDSAMYRCASSRTSYQETQYFGPGTRLLVL.

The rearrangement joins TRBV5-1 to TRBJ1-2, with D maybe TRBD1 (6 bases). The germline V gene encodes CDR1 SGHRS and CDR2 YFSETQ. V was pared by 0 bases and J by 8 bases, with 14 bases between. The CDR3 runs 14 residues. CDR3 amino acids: CASSLDRERSGYTF. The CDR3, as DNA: TGCGCCAGCAGCTTGGACAGGGAAAGGTCAGGCTACACCTTC.

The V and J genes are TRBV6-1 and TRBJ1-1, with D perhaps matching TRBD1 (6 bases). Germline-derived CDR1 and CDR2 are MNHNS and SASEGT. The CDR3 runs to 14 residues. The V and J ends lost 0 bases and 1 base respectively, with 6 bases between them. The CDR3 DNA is TGTGCCAGCAGTGAAGCAGGGGGGAACACTGAAGCTTTCTTT. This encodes CASSEAGGNTEAFF.

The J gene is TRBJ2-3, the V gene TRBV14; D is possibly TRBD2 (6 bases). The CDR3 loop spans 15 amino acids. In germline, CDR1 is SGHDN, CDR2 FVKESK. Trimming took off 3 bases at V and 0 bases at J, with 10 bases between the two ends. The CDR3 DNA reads TGTGCCAGCAGCCAGCCAGGGACTAGCACAGATACGCAGTATTTT. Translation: CASSQPGTSTDTQYF.

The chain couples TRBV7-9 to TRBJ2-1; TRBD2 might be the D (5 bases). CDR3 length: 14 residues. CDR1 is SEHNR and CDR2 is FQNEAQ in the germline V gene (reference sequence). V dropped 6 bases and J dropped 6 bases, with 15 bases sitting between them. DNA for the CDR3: TGTGCCAGCAGATCCTTGAGGGAGATCAATGAGCAGTTCTTC. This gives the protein CASRSLREINEQFF.

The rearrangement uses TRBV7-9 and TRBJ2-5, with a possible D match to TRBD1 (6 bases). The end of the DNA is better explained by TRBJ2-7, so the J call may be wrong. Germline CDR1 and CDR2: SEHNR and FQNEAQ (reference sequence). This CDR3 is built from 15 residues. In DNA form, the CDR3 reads TGTGCCAGCAGCTCTCCTACCAGGGGTTCCTACGAGCAGTACTTC. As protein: CASSSPTRGSYEQYF.